This TCR beta chain was captured by sequencing in a study of neurological immune-mediated disorders. Study-wide results and limits: Multiple sclerosis patients had less TCR clonal expansion than even healthy controls, unlike HTLV-1-associated myelopathy.

This CDR3 comprises 14 residues. Germline-derived CDR1 and CDR2 are SGDLS and YYNGEE. V lost 1 base and J lost 7, with 11 bases in between. TCRdb used MiXCR to reprocess the 5' RACE reads, holding one entry per CDR3 protein. In the table there are 25,000 to 35,000 distinct CDR3 sequences, approximately 1.4% of which are singletons. This clonotype occurred many times. Its antigen is still unknown. Sequencing input: PBMCs. The clonotype comes from a woman under 40 with multiple sclerosis. The V call is TRBV9, the J call TRBJ1-4, with D tentatively TRBD1 (5 bases). The CDR3 loop is CASSVRGYGEKLFF. CDR3 nucleotides: TGTGCCAGCAGCGTACGGGGGTACGGTGAAAAACTGTTTTTT.